These 17 T cell receptor beta chains share one sample of origin, sequenced in a study of early T cells in non-severe SARS-CoV-2 infection. One entry per CDR3 protein results from TCRdb running MiXCR on the 5' RACE reads. The sample comprises around 58,000 distinct CDR3 sequences, 4.9% of which are singletons, and just under 5% rests with the top ten. Input material: whole blood. Receptors were obtained from an adult who was a healthcare worker with PCR-confirmed SARS-CoV-2 infection or an uninfected control (not recorded which).

This clonotype was detected ten times or more. The rearrangement uses TRBV7-2 and TRBJ2-3, with 7 bases that match TRBD2. From germline, CDR1 is SGHTA and CDR2 FQGNSA. V shed 3 bases and J 3 bases; nucleotides not matched to a gene: 6. This CDR3 comprises 15 residues. This CDR3 is CASSLSGGRTDTQYF. The CDR3 DNA is TGTGCCAGCAGCTTGAGCGGCGGGAGAACAGATACGCAGTATTTT.

This clonotype was observed at least ten times. This chain joins TRBV10-1 and TRBJ2-7; 9 bases fit TRBD2. The germline V gene has CDR1 WNHNN and CDR2 SYGVQD (reference sequence). The CDR3 covers 14 residues. The trim removed 3 bases at V and 7 bases at J, leaving 7 bases unmatched. CDR3 loop: CASSDLAGVGEQYF. The CDR3 bases are TGCGCCAGCAGTGACTTAGCGGGAGTCGGAGAGCAGTACTTC.

This clonotype has at least ten counts. The gene calls are TRBV12-2 and TRBJ1-5. TRBV12-2 is an annotated pseudogene. The CDR3 covers 14 residues. The CDR3 region has the DNA TGTGCAAGTCGCCCGACGATTGCAAATCAGCCCCAGCATTTT. This sequence encodes CASRPTIANQPQHF.

This clonotype was seen at least ten times. The chain combines TRBV6-1 with TRBJ2-2, with D perhaps TRBD2 (5 bases). V gave up 7 bases and J gave up 3 bases, with 9 bases separating them. Germline V lookup: CDR1 MNHNS, CDR2 SASEGT. The CDR3 sequence is 13 residues long. The chain's CDR3 is CASNGADTGELFF. The CDR3 nucleotides are TGTGCCAGCAACGGAGCGGACACCGGGGAGCTGTTTTTT.

This clonotype has only a few counts. The chain has TRBV7-9 and TRBJ2-7, with D perhaps assigned TRBD1 or TRBD2 (6 bases each). The CDR3 runs to 14 residues. Germline V gives CDR1 SEHNR, CDR2 FQNEAQ (reference sequence). V was trimmed by 5 bases and J by 6 bases, leaving 17 bases between them. CDR3 amino acids: CASSARGGRGEQYF. Here the CDR3 DNA reads TGTGCCAGCAGCGCCCGAGGGGGGCGTGGCGAGCAGTACTTC.

In its sample, this clonotype was seen many times. The chain has TRBV6-5 and TRBJ1-1, with 7 positions matching TRBD1. CDR1 is MNHEY, CDR2 SVGAGI, per germline. The ends lost 6 bases at V and 5 bases at J; junction bases unmatched: 0. CDR3 length: 11 residues. In DNA, the CDR3 is TGTGCCAGCAGGGGACAGACTGAAGCTTTCTTT. This codes for CASRGQTEAFF.

Many counts were recorded for this clonotype. V usage is TRBV27 and J usage is TRBJ2-7; TRBD1 matches 9 bases. The CDR3 runs 15 residues. Trimming took 5 bases from V and 2 from J; bases not matched to a gene: 7. Germline V gives CDR1 MNHEY, CDR2 SMNVEV (reference sequence). CDR3 coding DNA: TGTGCCAGCAGTCTGACCGGGACAGGGACCTACGAGCAGTACTTC. Its translation is CASSLTGTGTYEQYF.

This clonotype was seen a handful of times. One base away lies a much larger clone, so this may be a sequencing read error. The gene calls are TRBV10-3 and TRBJ1-6; D unresolved. CDR3 length: 14 residues. Germline CDR1 reads ENHRY; CDR2 reads SYGVKD. CDR3 in amino acids: CAISSGTDNSPPHF. The CDR3 region has the DNA TGTGCCATCAGCTCGGGCACGGATAATTCACCCCCCCACTTT.

This clonotype was seen at least ten times. The chain employs TRBV3-1 and TRBJ1-1, with D perhaps TRBD1 (5 bases). With 3 bases removed from V and 2 bases from J, the gap between germline ends came to 13 bases. Per the germline V gene, CDR1 is LGHDT and CDR2 is YNNKEL (reference sequence). CDR3 length: 15 residues. Written as DNA, the CDR3 is TGTGCCAGCAGCCATCCGGGACGGCTAAACACTGAAGCTTTCTTT. Translating it yields CASSHPGRLNTEAFF.

The chain combines TRBV7-9 with TRBJ1-2, with D perhaps matching TRBD1 (5 bases). Per the germline V gene, CDR1 is SEHNR and CDR2 is FQNEAQ (reference sequence). The CDR3 loop spans 15 amino acids. Trimming removed 5 bases at V and 6 bases at J, with 19 bases between. The CDR3: CASSVGISRENGYTF. In nucleotides, the CDR3 is TGTGCCAGCAGCGTAGGGATTAGCAGGGAGAATGGCTACACCTTC. The full variable domain, completed using reference TRBV7-9 and TRBJ1-2, is DTGVSQNPRHKITKRGQNVTFRCDPISEHNRLYWYRQTLGQGPEFLTYFQNEAQLEKSRLLSDRFSAERPKGSFSTLEIQRTEQGDSAMYLCASSVGISRENGYTFGSGTRLTVV.

Worth noting for this clonotype: This clone may be a read error of a much larger clone one base away. The chain links TRBV2 to TRBJ2-5; the D gene is possibly TRBD2 (5 bases). This CDR3 is 11 amino acids long. Looked up from germline, CDR1 is SNHLY and CDR2 is FYNNEI. CDR3 sequence reads: CASREGGPRHF. The CDR3 DNA reads as TGTGCCAGCAGAGAAGGAGGACCAAGGCACTTC.

This chain connects TRBV12-5 to TRBJ2-3; D is uncertain. The germline V gene encodes CDR1 LGHNT and CDR2 FRNRAP. This CDR3 region has 14 residues. Trimming shortened V by 5 bases and J by 0 bases, and 9 bases separated the two germline ends. The CDR3 reads CASGTTISTDTQYF. CDR3 in DNA: TGTGCTAGTGGTACGACAATTAGCACAGATACGCAGTATTTT.

The table lists this clonotype with many counts. The genes are TRBV9 and TRBJ2-1, with D perhaps matching TRBD1 or TRBD2 (5 bases each). The CDR3 contains 13 residues. The V end was cut by 0 bases, the J end by 10 bases, with 11 bases between. Germline V gene sequence: CDR1 SGDLS, CDR2 YYNGEE. CDR3 coding DNA: TGTGCCAGCAGCGTAGATAGGGGCGGGGAGCAGTTCTTC. Amino acid sequence: CASSVDRGGEQFF.

This clonotype has ten or more counts. The chain combines TRBV7-2 with TRBJ2-7; 8 nucleotides line up with TRBD1. The CDR3 consists of 13 residues. Germline lookup yields CDR1 SGHTA and CDR2 FQGNSA. The junction had 3 bases not matched to a gene; V was cut back by 5 bases and J by 3 bases. The CDR3 DNA sequence: TGTGCCAGCAGCAGGGACAGGATCTACGAGCAGTACTTC. Its protein product is CASSRDRIYEQYF.

This clonotype came up a few times. The chain is built from TRBV10-2 and TRBJ2-3, with D possibly matching TRBD2 (6 bases). In germline, CDR1 is WSHSY, CDR2 SAAADI. This CDR3 is 12 amino acids long. V was trimmed by 4 bases and J by 6 bases, leaving 8 bases between them. The CDR3 DNA sequence: TGCGCCAGCAGTGCGGGGAGGGATACGCAGTATTTT. This encodes CASSAGRDTQYF.

This clonotype was counted a few times. V usage is TRBV5-1 and J usage is TRBJ2-6, with 7 bases identical to TRBD1. The CDR3 sequence is 21 residues long. V shed 5 bases, J shed 0 bases, and the junction held 20 bases outside the gene matches. Germline V CDR1 and CDR2: SGHRS, YFSETQ. The CDR3 loop reads CASRPMDRPYLGASGANVLTF. CDR3 nucleotides: TGCGCCAGCAGGCCCATGGACAGGCCCTATTTGGGGGCCTCTGGGGCCAACGTCCTGACTTTC.

This clonotype was recorded at least ten times. The chain combines TRBV6-2 or TRBV6-3 with TRBJ2-3, with D unresolved. This CDR3 has 14 residues. CDR1 MNHEY and CDR2 SVGEGT come from the germline V gene. V shed 5 bases and J shed 6 bases, with 15 bases lying between them. The CDR3 DNA sequence: TGTGCCAGCAGTGAAACTGTTATCGGGGATACGCAGTATTTT. Residues: CASSETVIGDTQYF.